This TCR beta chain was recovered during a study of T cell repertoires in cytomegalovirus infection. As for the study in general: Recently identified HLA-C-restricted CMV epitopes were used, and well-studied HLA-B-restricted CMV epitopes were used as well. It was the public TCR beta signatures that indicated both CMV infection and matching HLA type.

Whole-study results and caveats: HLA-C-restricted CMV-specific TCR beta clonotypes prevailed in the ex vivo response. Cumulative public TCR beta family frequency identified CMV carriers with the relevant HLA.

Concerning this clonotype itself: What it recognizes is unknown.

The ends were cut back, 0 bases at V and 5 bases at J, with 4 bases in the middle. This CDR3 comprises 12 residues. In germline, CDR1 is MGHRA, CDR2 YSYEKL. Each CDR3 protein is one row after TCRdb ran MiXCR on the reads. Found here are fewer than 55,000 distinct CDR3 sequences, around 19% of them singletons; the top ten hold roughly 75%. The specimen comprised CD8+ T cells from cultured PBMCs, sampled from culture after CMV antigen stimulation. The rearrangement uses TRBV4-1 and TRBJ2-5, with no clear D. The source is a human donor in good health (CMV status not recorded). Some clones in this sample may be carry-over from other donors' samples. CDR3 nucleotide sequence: TGCGCCAGCAGCCAAGAAGGGGAGACCCAGTACTTC. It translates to CASSQEGETQYF.